The 13 T cell receptor beta chains in this list originate from one sample, sequenced in a study of blood T cell repertoires in COVID-19. Using immunoSEQ multiplex PCR, the repertoire was profiled, and TCRdb retains in-frame clones only, with some absent. The sample has around 250,000 clones, 86% seen once. Material: peripheral blood. These receptors originate from a woman in her 30s with active or convalescent COVID-19.

The chain carries TRBV7-9 and TRBJ1-2, with a weak D call TRBD1 (5 bases). V shed 6 bases and J shed 4 bases, with 9 bases lying between them. CDR3 length: 12 amino acids. Germline CDR1 SEHNR, CDR2 FQNEAQ (reference sequence). This CDR3 is CASRGRGYGYTF. CDR3 bases: TGTGCCAGCAGGGGAAGGGGCTATGGCTACACCTTC. Based on the CDR3 plus reference TRBV7-9 and TRBJ1-2, the full variable domain is DTGVSQNPRHKITKRGQNVTFRCDPISEHNRLYWYRQTLGQGPEFLTYFQNEAQLEKSRLLSDRFSAERPKGSFSTLEIQRTEQGDSAMYLCASRGRGYGYTFGSGTRLTVV.

The chain couples TRBV18 to TRBJ2-1; D may be TRBD2 (5 bases). Trimming removed 3 bases at V and 6 bases at J, with 6 bases between. CDR3 length: 12 amino acids. Germline-derived CDR1 and CDR2 are KGHSH and LQKENI. The CDR3 reads CASSPSGNEQFF. CDR3 coding DNA: TGTGCCAGCTCACCGAGCGGCAATGAGCAGTTCTTC. The full variable domain, completed using reference TRBV18 and TRBJ2-1, is NAGVMQNPRHLVRRRGQEARLRCSPMKGHSHVYWYRQLPEEGLKFMVYLQKENIIDESGMPKERFSAEFPKEGPSILRIQQVVRGDSAAYFCASSPSGNEQFFGPGTRLTVL.

This clone was recorded once. The CDR3 region has the DNA TGTGCCAGCAGTTTTGGGGACAGGGGATACTACGAGCAGTACTTC. It specifies CASSFGDRGYYEQYF. The chain links TRBV28 to TRBJ2-7; 10 positions agree with TRBD1. Trimming removed 3 bases from V and 3 bases from J; junction bases left unmatched: 5. The CDR3 totals 15 residues. Germline-derived CDR1 and CDR2 are MDHEN and SYDVKM.

The genes are TRBV18 and TRBJ2-1; weak D call: TRBD1 (6 bases). Per the germline V gene, CDR1 is KGHSH and CDR2 is LQKENI. CDR3 length: 15 amino acids. The V end lost 0 bases, the J end lost 12 bases, and 18 bases lay between the germline ends. The CDR3 sequence is CASSPPGQGLSGQFF. In nucleotides, the CDR3 is TGTGCCAGCTCACCACCGGGACAAGGGCTTTCGGGGCAGTTCTTC.

DNA of the CDR3: TGTGCCAGCAGCTCCCGACTAGCGGGGAATTACGAGCAGTACTTC. Protein product: CASSSRLAGNYEQYF. The chain couples TRBV7-2 to TRBJ2-7, with 11 bases lining up with TRBD2. CDR1 and CDR2 (germline): SGHTA, FQGNSA. The trim removed 4 bases at V and 4 bases at J, leaving 6 bases unmatched. This CDR3 contains 15 residues.

V gene TRBV19 combines with J gene TRBJ1-6, with TRBD1 matching 10 bases. The germline V gene encodes CDR1 LNHDA and CDR2 SQIVND (reference sequence). V was pared by 6 bases and J by 3 bases, with 17 bases of the junction left unmatched. The CDR3 is 20 residues long. The CDR3 region has the DNA TGTGCCAGTAGCCGTTCCTGGACAGGGGGGTTGATCGGCTATAATTCACCCCTCCACTTT. Amino acid sequence: CASSRSWTGGLIGYNSPLHF.

The chain carries TRBV7-9 and TRBJ1-1, with 9 bases fitting TRBD1. The CDR3 runs to 16 residues. Germline values: CDR1 SEHNR, CDR2 FQNEAQ (reference sequence). Losses at the gene ends were 5 bases for V and 1 base for J; bases not matched to a gene: 8. The CDR3 loop is CASSRDRATTNTEAFF. Here the CDR3 DNA reads TGTGCCAGCAGCCGGGACAGGGCTACGACGAACACTGAAGCTTTCTTT. Full variable domain (outside the CDR3, taken from reference TRBV7-9 and TRBJ1-1): DTGVSQNPRHKITKRGQNVTFRCDPISEHNRLYWYRQTLGQGPEFLTYFQNEAQLEKSRLLSDRFSAERPKGSFSTLEIQRTEQGDSAMYLCASSRDRATTNTEAFFGQGTRLTVV.

The chain carries TRBV10-3 and TRBJ2-5; D unclear. The CDR3 extends over 10 amino acids. Trimming left V 8 bases short and J 5 bases short, with 6 bases between. Germline V gives CDR1 ENHRY, CDR2 SYGVKD. CDR3: CAIGVETQYF. As DNA, the CDR3 is TGTGCCATCGGAGTTGAGACCCAGTACTTC.

The rearrangement links TRBV5-1 to TRBJ1-1, with TRBD1 as a possible D gene (5 bases). Trimming cost V 1 base and J 0 bases, with 10 bases left between them. CDR1 SGHRS and CDR2 YFSETQ come from the germline V gene. The CDR3 has 15 amino acids. The CDR3 nucleotides read TGCGCCAGCAGCTTGTCGCAGGGTCTGAACACTGAAGCTTTCTTT. Residues: CASSLSQGLNTEAFF.

The V gene is TRBV3-1 (or the pseudogene TRBV3-2), the J gene TRBJ2-7; TRBD1 matches 10 bases. The germline gives CDR1 LGHDT, CDR2 YNNKEL (reference sequence). V shed 4 bases and J 3 bases; nucleotides not matched to a gene: 6. This CDR3 comprises 15 residues. The DNA for the CDR3 is TGTGCCAGCAGCCGTGGCGGGACAGGGGTCTACGAGCAGTACTTC. Its protein product is CASSRGGTGVYEQYF.

The CDR3 protein is CSVDRRGAQDTQYF. Here the CDR3 DNA reads TGCAGCGTTGACAGGCGGGGCGCACAAGATACGCAGTATTTT. V and J are TRBV29-1 and TRBJ2-3; D possibly corresponds to TRBD2 (6 bases). With 3 bases removed from V and 5 bases from J, the gap between germline ends came to 15 bases. This CDR3 is built from 14 residues. Germline V lookup: CDR1 SQVTM, CDR2 ANQGSEA.

The chain employs TRBV28 and TRBJ2-7; D may be TRBD2 (6 bases). Trimming took off 6 bases at V and 4 bases at J, with 16 bases between the two ends. Germline V gives CDR1 MDHEN, CDR2 SYDVKM. This CDR3 has 14 amino acids. The CDR3 loop is CASRPGQAGYEQYF. DNA of the CDR3: TGTGCCAGCAGGCCCGGCCAAGCGGGTTACGAGCAGTACTTC. Combining the CDR3 with reference TRBV28 and TRBJ2-7 gives the whole variable domain DVKVTQSSRYLVKRTGEKVFLECVQDMDHENMFWYRQDPGLGLRLIYFSYDVKMKEKGDIPEGYSVSREKKERFSLILESASTNQTSMYLCASRPGQAGYEQYFGPGTRLTVT.

The chain combines TRBV28 with TRBJ1-3, with D possibly matching TRBD1 (5 bases). V was clipped by 5 bases and J by 4 bases, with 18 bases between them. CDR1 MDHEN and CDR2 SYDVKM come from the germline V gene. This CDR3 has 16 residues. The CDR3 is CASSPQAWRGGNTIYF. DNA of the CDR3: TGTGCCAGCAGTCCACAGGCGTGGAGGGGAGGAAACACCATATATTTT.